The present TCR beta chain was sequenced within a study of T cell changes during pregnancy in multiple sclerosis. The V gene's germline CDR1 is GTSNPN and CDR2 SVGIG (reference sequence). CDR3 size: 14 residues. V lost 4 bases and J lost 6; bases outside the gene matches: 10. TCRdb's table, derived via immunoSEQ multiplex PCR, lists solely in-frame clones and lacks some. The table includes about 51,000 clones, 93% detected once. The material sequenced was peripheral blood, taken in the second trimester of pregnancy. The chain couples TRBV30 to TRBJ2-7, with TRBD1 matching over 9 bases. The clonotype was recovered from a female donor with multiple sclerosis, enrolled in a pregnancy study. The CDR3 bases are TGTGCCTGGAATCCCGGGACAGGGAACGGCGAGCAGTACTTC. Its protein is CAWNPGTGNGEQYF. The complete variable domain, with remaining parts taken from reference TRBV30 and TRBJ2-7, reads SQTIHQWPATLVQPVGSPLSLECTVEGTSNPNLYWYRQAAGRGLQLLFYSVGIGQISSEVPQNLSASRPQDRQFILSSKKLLLSDSGFYLCAWNPGTGNGEQYFGPGTRLTVT.